This is a list of T cell receptor beta chains from one sample in a study of cytomegalovirus exposure and HLA in healthy donors. TCRdb keeps only in-frame clones here, not all; method: immunoSEQ multiplex PCR. The data contain approximately 150,000 clones, more than 65% of them singletons. The sample comprised PBMCs. The receptor source for this set is a woman younger than 45 in good health and CMV-seronegative. Both conserved end residues are part of each CDR3. D genes are given only for firm matches. The size entry is marked missing in some rows and otherwise reads once, few, many or a size class.

CDR3 length	clone size	V gene	J gene	D gene	CDR3 protein	CDR3 DNA
14	.	TRBV11-3	TRBJ1-1	.	CASSLRAADTEAFF	TGTGCCAGCAGCTTAAGGGCAGCGGACACTGAAGCTTTCTTT
14	few	TRBV30	TRBJ1-2	.	CAWSVVQGGYGYTF	TGTGCCTGGAGTGTGGTCCAGGGAGGGTATGGCTACACCTTC
13	.	TRBV6-5	TRBJ1-1	.	CASSYSRVTEAFF	TGTGCCAGCAGTTACTCGAGGGTCACTGAAGCTTTCTTT
14	.	TRBV5-1	TRBJ2-3	.	CASSSTGSTDTQYF	TGCGCCAGCAGCTCGACGGGGAGCACAGATACGCAGTATTTT
16	.	TRBV9	TRBJ1-2	.	CASSVGAGKLDYGYTF	TGTGCCAGCAGCGTAGGGGCAGGGAAACTTGACTATGGCTACACCTTC
15	few	TRBV19	TRBJ2-3	.	CASSFGQWQGDTQYF	TGTGCCAGTAGTTTCGGACAGTGGCAGGGAGATACGCAGTATTTT
14	.	TRBV30	TRBJ2-5	TRBD2	CAWDSGIIQETQYF	TGTGCCTGGGATAGCGGGATTATACAAGAGACCCAGTACTTC
17	.	TRBV5-1	TRBJ2-2	TRBD2	CASSLFLREPNTGELFF	TGCGCCAGCAGCTTGTTTCTGCGGGAGCCGAACACCGGGGAGCTGTTTTTT
16	.	TRBV5-1	TRBJ2-5	TRBD1	CASSFEPGQGLKTQYF	TGCGCCAGCAGCTTCGAACCGGGACAGGGACTAAAGACCCAGTACTTC
14	once	TRBV5-6	TRBJ1-2	.	CASSLEDPDYGYPF	TGTGCCAGCAGCTTGGAGGATCCCGACTATGGCTACCCCTTC
13	.	TRBV6-5	TRBJ1-1	.	CASSYPGARGAFF	TGTGCCAGCAGTTACCCTGGGGCCAGGGGAGCTTTCTTT
15	few	TRBV9	TRBJ2-7	.	CASSFRGNIISEQYF	TGTGCCAGCAGTTTTCGCGGGAACATTATTAGCGAGCAGTACTTC
17	.	TRBV7-9	TRBJ1-5	TRBD1	CASSSTFLGTGDQPQHF	TGTGCCAGCAGCTCAACGTTCCTCGGGACAGGGGATCAGCCCCAGCATTTT
15	.	TRBV5-4	TRBJ1-1	.	CASSAPQPGNEGAFF	TGTGCCAGCAGCGCCCCACAACCGGGAAATGAAGGGGCTTTCTTT
14	.	TRBV11-3	TRBJ2-3	.	CASSHGSSSDTQYF	TGTGCCAGCAGCCACGGGAGTTCGTCAGATACGCAGTATTTT
14	.	TRBV5-1	TRBJ1-1	.	CASSLDGMNTEAFF	TGCGCCAGCAGCCTTGACGGGATGAACACTGAAGCTTTCTTT
15	.	TRBV6-5	TRBJ1-4	TRBD1	CASSQRGQSNEKLFF	TGTGCCAGCAGCCAACGGGGACAGAGCAATGAAAAACTGTTTTTT
16	.	TRBV4-3	TRBJ2-2	TRBD1	CASSLRQGPYTGELFF	TGCGCCAGCAGCCTCCGACAGGGTCCGTACACCGGGGAGCTGTTTTTT
15	.	TRBV5-1	TRBJ1-1	.	CASSPVGGENTEAFF	TGCGCCAGCAGTCCCGTAGGGGGGGAAAACACTGAAGCTTTCTTT
15	.	TRBV27	TRBJ1-5	.	CASSQDSWGNQPQHF	TGTGCCAGCAGTCAGGATTCATGGGGCAATCAGCCCCAGCATTTT
14	.	TRBV2	TRBJ1-2	.	CASSVTSTNYGYTF	TGTGCCAGCAGTGTAACATCCACTAACTATGGCTACACCTTC
19	.	TRBV4-2	TRBJ2-7	TRBD1	CASSQDLAGGDRGSYEQYF	TGTGCCAGCAGCCAAGATCTTGCGGGCGGGGACAGGGGTTCCTACGAGCAGTACTTC
13	.	TRBV5-6	TRBJ2-3	.	CASHVLSTDTQYF	TGTGCCAGCCATGTACTTAGCACAGATACGCAGTATTTT
16	few	TRBV19	TRBJ2-7	.	CASTPAPTAAVGEQYF	TGTGCCAGTACCCCAGCACCGACAGCCGCTGTGGGAGAGCAGTACTTC
15	.	TRBV5-4	TRBJ2-1	TRBD2	CAWRGAGGLYNEQFF	TGTGCCTGGCGGGGAGCGGGGGGGCTTTACAATGAGCAGTTCTTC
13	.	TRBV5-1	TRBJ1-1	.	CASSLFGGTEAFF	TGCGCCAGCAGCTTATTTGGCGGCACTGAAGCTTTCTTT
14	few	TRBV28	TRBJ1-1	.	CASSLTGYVTEAFF	TGTGCCAGCAGTTTGACGGGGTATGTGACTGAAGCTTTCTTT
15	.	TRBV5-4	TRBJ2-7	TRBD2	CASTISGRGSYEQYF	TGTGCCAGCACCATTAGCGGGAGGGGTTCCTACGAGCAGTACTTC
15	.	TRBV27	TRBJ2-7	TRBD2	CASSLSLAVNYEQYF	TGTGCCAGCAGTTTATCTCTAGCGGTTAACTACGAGCAGTACTTC
16	few	TRBV28	TRBJ2-1	.	CASSDVAGVLLNEQFF	TGTGCCAGCAGTGACGTAGCAGGGGTCCTCCTCAATGAGCAGTTCTTC
14	.	TRBV5-4	TRBJ2-2	.	CASSRDLNTGELFF	TGTGCCAGCAGTAGGGACTTGAACACCGGGGAGCTGTTTTTT
13	.	TRBV11-3	TRBJ2-5	.	CASSLYVQETQYF	TGTGCCAGCAGCTTATACGTTCAGGAGACCCAGTACTTC
18	.	TRBV14	TRBJ2-6	.	CASSQVRVVTKGANVLTF	TGTGCCAGCAGCCAAGTCCGGGTTGTAACGAAAGGGGCCAACGTCCTGACTTTC
17	.	TRBV29-1	TRBJ1-1	TRBD1	CSVEVEQGVAWNTEAFF	TGCAGCGTTGAAGTAGAACAGGGGGTTGCATGGAACACTGAAGCTTTCTTT
13	.	TRBV7-9	TRBJ2-7	.	CASSSEGVYEQYF	TGTGCCAGCAGCTCCGAGGGGGTCTACGAGCAGTACTTC
15	.	TRBV19	TRBJ2-1	TRBD2	CASSLRLAGAYEQFF	TGTGCCAGTAGTCTGAGGCTAGCGGGAGCCTATGAGCAGTTCTTC
15	.	TRBV18	TRBJ1-1	TRBD1	CASSPLDRANTEAFF	TGTGCCAGCTCACCGCTCGACAGGGCGAACACTGAAGCTTTCTTT
14	.	TRBV28	TRBJ2-1	.	CASRKGGGYNEQFF	TGTGCCAGCAGGAAAGGCGGAGGTTACAATGAGCAGTTCTTC
13	.	TRBV7-9	TRBJ1-1	.	CASSLAEDTEAFF	TGTGCCAGCAGCTTAGCCGAGGACACTGAAGCTTTCTTT
14	.	TRBV6-6	TRBJ1-5	.	CASRQAYSNQPQHF	TGTGCCAGCAGACAGGCATATAGCAATCAGCCCCAGCATTTT
15	.	TRBV28	TRBJ2-6	.	CASSFGGGGANVLTF	TGTGCCAGCAGTTTTGGAGGCGGTGGGGCCAACGTCCTGACTTTC
15	.	TRBV5-4	TRBJ1-1	.	CASSLEVGQGFEAFF	TGTGCCAGCAGCTTGGAAGTCGGTCAGGGTTTTGAAGCTTTCTTT
14	.	TRBV6-5	TRBJ2-1	.	CASSLVPGSNEQFF	TGTGCCAGCAGCCTCGTCCCGGGTTCGAATGAGCAGTTCTTC
16	few	TRBV11-2	TRBJ2-1	.	CASSWPTSGTYNEQFF	TGTGCCAGCAGCTGGCCAACCTCCGGGACCTACAATGAGCAGTTCTTC
19	.	TRBV14	TRBJ1-3	TRBD1	CASSISNGTALRSGNTIYF	TGTGCCAGCAGCATATCCAACGGGACAGCCCTTCGCTCTGGAAACACCATATATTTT
14	.	TRBV2	TRBJ1-3	.	CATRIWSSGNTIYF	TGTGCCACTAGGATCTGGAGCTCTGGAAACACCATATATTTT